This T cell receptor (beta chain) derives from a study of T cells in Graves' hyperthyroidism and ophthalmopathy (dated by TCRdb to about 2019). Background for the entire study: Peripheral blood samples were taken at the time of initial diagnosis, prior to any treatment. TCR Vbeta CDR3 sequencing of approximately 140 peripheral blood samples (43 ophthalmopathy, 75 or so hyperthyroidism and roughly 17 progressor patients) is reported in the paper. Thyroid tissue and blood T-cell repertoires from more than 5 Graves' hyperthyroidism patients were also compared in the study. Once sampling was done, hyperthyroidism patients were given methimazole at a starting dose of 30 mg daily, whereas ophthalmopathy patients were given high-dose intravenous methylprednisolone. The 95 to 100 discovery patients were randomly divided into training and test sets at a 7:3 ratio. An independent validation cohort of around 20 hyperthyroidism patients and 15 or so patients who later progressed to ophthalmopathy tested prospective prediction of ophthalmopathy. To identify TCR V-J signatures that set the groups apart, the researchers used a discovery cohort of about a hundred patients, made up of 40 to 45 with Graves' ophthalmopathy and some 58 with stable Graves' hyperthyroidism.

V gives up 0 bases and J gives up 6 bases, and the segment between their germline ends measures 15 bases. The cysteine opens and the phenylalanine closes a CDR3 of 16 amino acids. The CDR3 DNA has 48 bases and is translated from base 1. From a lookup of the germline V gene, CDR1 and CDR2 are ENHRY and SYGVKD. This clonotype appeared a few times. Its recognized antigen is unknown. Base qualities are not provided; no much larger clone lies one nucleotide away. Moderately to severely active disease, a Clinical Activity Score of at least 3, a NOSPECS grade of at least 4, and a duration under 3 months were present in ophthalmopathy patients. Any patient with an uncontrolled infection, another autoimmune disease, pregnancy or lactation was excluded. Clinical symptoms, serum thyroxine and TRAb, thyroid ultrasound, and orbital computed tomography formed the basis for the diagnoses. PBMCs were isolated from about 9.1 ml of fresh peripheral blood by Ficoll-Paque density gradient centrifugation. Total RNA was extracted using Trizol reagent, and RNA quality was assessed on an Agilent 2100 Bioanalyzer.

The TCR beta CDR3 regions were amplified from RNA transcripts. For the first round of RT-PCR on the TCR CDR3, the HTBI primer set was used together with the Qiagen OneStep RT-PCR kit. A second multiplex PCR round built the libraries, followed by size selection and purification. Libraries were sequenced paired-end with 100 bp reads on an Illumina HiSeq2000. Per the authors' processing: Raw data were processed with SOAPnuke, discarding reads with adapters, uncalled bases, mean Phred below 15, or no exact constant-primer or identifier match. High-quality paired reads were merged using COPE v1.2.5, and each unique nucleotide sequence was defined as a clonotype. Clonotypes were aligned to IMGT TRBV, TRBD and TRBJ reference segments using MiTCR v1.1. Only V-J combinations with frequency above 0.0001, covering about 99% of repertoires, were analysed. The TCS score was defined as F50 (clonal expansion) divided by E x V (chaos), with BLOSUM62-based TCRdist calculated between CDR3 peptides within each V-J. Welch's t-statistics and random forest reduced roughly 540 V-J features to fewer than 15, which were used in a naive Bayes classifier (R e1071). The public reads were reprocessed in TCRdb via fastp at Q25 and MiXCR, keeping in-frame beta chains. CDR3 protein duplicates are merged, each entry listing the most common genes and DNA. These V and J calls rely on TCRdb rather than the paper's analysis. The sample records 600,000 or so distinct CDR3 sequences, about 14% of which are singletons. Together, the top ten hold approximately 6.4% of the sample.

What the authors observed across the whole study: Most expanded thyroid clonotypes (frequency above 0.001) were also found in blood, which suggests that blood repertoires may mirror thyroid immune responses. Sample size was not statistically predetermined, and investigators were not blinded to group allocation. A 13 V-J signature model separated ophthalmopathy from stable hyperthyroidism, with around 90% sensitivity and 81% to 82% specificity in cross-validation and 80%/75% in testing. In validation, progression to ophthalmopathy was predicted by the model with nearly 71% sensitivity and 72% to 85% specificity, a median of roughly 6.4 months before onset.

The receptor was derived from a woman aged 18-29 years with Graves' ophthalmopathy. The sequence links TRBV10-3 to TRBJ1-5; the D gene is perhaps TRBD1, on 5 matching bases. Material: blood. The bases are TGTGCCATCAGTGAGTCAATGCAGGGAGGGTCTCAGCCCCAGCATTTT. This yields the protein CAISESMQGGSQPQHF.